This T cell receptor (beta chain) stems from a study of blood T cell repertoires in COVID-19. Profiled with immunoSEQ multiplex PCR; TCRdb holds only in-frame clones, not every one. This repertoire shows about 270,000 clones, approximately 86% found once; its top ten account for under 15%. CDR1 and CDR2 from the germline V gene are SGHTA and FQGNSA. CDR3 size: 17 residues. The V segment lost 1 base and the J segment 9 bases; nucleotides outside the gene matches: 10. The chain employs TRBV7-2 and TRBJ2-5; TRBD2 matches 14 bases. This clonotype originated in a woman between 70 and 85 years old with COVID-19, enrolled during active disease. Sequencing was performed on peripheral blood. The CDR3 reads CASSLGLAGGARVAQYF. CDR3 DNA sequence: TGTGCCAGCAGCTTAGGACTAGCGGGGGGGGCAAGAGTGGCCCAGTACTTC.